The T cell receptor beta chain described here comes from a study of Ad26.COV2.S vaccination and SARS-CoV-2 variants. The wider study: In the study, Ad26.COV2.S was injected intramuscularly once, or twice 56 days apart. Notes on the study in general: The study found higher spike-specific TCR breadth in vaccine than placebo recipients.

Germline CDR1 reads SGHKS; CDR2 reads YYEKEE (reference sequence). The CDR3 spans 16 residues. V was pared by 3 bases and J by 8 bases, with 20 bases between. The treatment denotes: around 19 received Ad26.COV2.S at low or high dose, single or two shots; roughly five received placebo; per-sample allocation not given. The samples date from day 63 after the first vaccine or placebo injection. Measured with immunoSEQ multiplex PCR; TCRdb has only the in-frame clones, and not every one. The sample includes fewer than 400,000 clones, about 91% of them seen just once. Comments on this clone: Its antigen remains unidentified.

V usage is TRBV5-5 and J usage is TRBJ1-4; D uncertain. This sequence originates from a person aged 18 to 65 who received the Ad26.COV2.S COVID-19 vaccine or a placebo. The sequences come from peripheral blood, collected in a trial of Ad26.COV2.S vaccine versus placebo. CDR3 sequence: CASSSPSIRTGEKLFF. CDR3 DNA sequence: TGTGCCAGCAGCTCGCCCTCAATTAGGACTGGAGAAAAACTGTTTTTT.